The following is a TCR beta chain sequence with its context. These data originate in a study of OX40 agonist ivuxolimab in advanced cancers. CDR1 is SGHAT and CDR2 is FQNNGV in the germline V gene. This CDR3 comprises 12 residues. The V gene lost 5 bases and the J gene lost 0 bases, with 5 bases spanning the gap. Using immunoSEQ multiplex PCR, the repertoire was profiled, and TCRdb retains in-frame clones only, with some absent. This repertoire shows 73,000 or so clones, 92% found once; its top ten account for 0.44%. The sequence came from an adult with an advanced solid tumor such as melanoma, head and neck, liver or kidney cancer. The sample was CD4+ or CD8+ T cells sorted from blood, taken in a trial of the OX40 agonist ivuxolimab. This chain links TRBV11-2 with TRBJ2-7; D remains ambiguous. In DNA, the CDR3 is TGTGCCAGCAGCCTGAGCTCCTACGAGCAGTACTTC. Its protein product is CASSLSSYEQYF.